This TCR beta chain was sequenced for a study of T cell repertoires in aging, cancer and after chemotherapy. On this clonotype: What it binds is not known.

Study results and caveats: Across the chemotherapy interval, each cancer cohort showed higher median generation probability, suggesting thymic rebound. In cancer patients, declining TCR diversity with age involved lost richness and lost evenness.

Trimming cost V 6 bases and J 2 bases; bases outside gene matches: 7. This CDR3 is built from 16 residues. Peripheral blood genomic DNA, not sorted cells or RNA, was the template. A mixed TRB-A/B primer pool amplified rearranged TRB by multiplex touch-down PCR. TCRdb reprocessed the multiplex PCR reads via MiXCR and lists one record per CDR3 protein. Among 9,500 or so distinct CDR3 sequences listed, about 33% were seen once. The sequence derives from a human donor in good health. Sequences were obtained from blood. The chain couples TRBV12-3 or TRBV12-4 to TRBJ2-3, with 11 positions matching TRBD2. CDR3 bases: TGTGCCAGCAGCGTCCTAGCGGGGGGCCTCACAGATACGCAGTATTTT. This gives the protein CASSVLAGGLTDTQYF.